These 20 T cell receptor beta chains were sequenced from one sample in a study of T-cell memory formation after mild COVID-19. In TCRdb, the 5' RACE reads were re-called with MiXCR into one record per CDR3 protein. In the table there are 200,000 to 300,000 distinct CDR3 sequences, 15% of which are singletons. Sample: PBMCs or a T cell subset sorted from them (not recorded which). These receptors all stem from an adult woman who had mild COVID-19 (a few samples of this study predate the infection). Cell type and time point are not known.

J is TRBJ1-2 and V is TRBV29-1; maybe TRBD1 (5 bases). Trimming pared 7 bases from V and 8 bases from J, leaving 14 bases between. Germline CDR1 reads SQVTM; CDR2 reads ANQGSEA. This CDR3 spans 11 amino acids. The chain's CDR3 is CSGGTVRGYTF. The CDR3 DNA reads as TGCAGCGGTGGGACTGTACGAGGCTACACCTTC.

This clonotype was counted between two and nine times. The chain recombines TRBV7-9 with TRBJ2-7; D not resolved. CDR3 length equals 12 residues. V lost 0 bases and J lost 2, with 2 bases in between. CDR1 is SEHNR, CDR2 FQNEAQ, per germline (reference sequence). DNA of the CDR3: TGTGCCAGCAGCTTAGCGACCTACGAGCAGTACTTC. It yields the protein CASSLATYEQYF.

This rearrangement joins TRBV24-1 to TRBJ2-7, with 8 bases aligning to TRBD1. The ends lost 4 bases at V and 1 base at J; junction bases unmatched: 5. Germline V gene data show CDR1 as KGHDR and CDR2 as SFDVKD. The length of the CDR3 is 15 residues. CDR3 in DNA: TGTGCCACCAGTGAGGGTACAGGGGGATCCTACGAGCAGTACTTC. Its translation: CATSEGTGGSYEQYF.

This clonotype is a singleton in its sample. V usage is TRBV6-5 and J usage is TRBJ2-3, with TRBD2 identical over 8 bases. Germline V CDR1 and CDR2: MNHEY, SVGAGI. Trimming at V came to 8 bases and at J to 6 bases, leaving 10 bases not matched to a gene. This CDR3 is built from 14 residues. The DNA for the CDR3 is TGTGCCAGCCAGAGCGGGAGCCTATTGGATACGCAGTATTTT. It yields the protein CASQSGSLLDTQYF.

The V and J genes are TRBV7-8 and TRBJ2-1; TRBD2 is a possible D gene (7 bases). The germline V gene has CDR1 SGHVS and CDR2 FQNEAQ. Trimming took 6 bases from V and 9 from J, leaving 27 bases between them. There are 17 residues in the CDR3. This CDR3 is CASRPRWEGGRVSEQFF. CDR3 bases: TGTGCCAGCAGACCCCGGTGGGAGGGGGGGCGCGTCTCTGAGCAGTTCTTC.

This clonotype was detected only a few times. The V call is TRBV24-1, the J call TRBJ2-1; 9 nucleotides match TRBD1. This CDR3 is built from 16 residues. CDR1 is KGHDR, CDR2 SFDVKD, per germline. V shed 1 base and J 8 bases; nucleotides not matched to a gene: 8. CDR3 in amino acids: CATSDLTGTGLYEQFF. For the CDR3, the DNA is TGTGCCACCAGTGATTTAACCGGGACAGGGCTCTATGAGCAGTTCTTC.

This clonotype appeared many times. The gene calls are TRBV7-9 and TRBJ2-7; D not certain. Germline-derived CDR1 and CDR2 are SEHNR and FQNEAQ (reference sequence). The CDR3 extends over 12 amino acids. Trimming pared 5 bases from V and 0 bases from J, leaving 5 bases between. This CDR3 reads CASSRLSYEQYF. In nucleotides, the CDR3 is TGTGCCAGCAGCCGACTCTCCTACGAGCAGTACTTC.

This clonotype turned up a few times. The chain joins TRBV20-1 to TRBJ2-7, with TRBD1 as a possible D gene (7 bases). This CDR3 is built from 14 residues. The germline CDR1 and CDR2 sequences are DFQATT and SNEGSKA (reference sequence). V dropped 4 bases and J dropped 6 bases, with 19 bases sitting between them. This CDR3 reads CSANNRRGPGEQYF. CDR3 DNA: TGCAGTGCTAATAATAGGAGGGGGCCGGGCGAGCAGTACTTC.

This clonotype was recorded at least ten times. The chain carries TRBV6-2 or TRBV6-3 and TRBJ2-1; D is perhaps TRBD2 (6 bases). Germline CDR1 is MNHEY and CDR2 is SVGEGT. The CDR3 consists of 15 residues. The ends were cut back, 10 bases at V and 6 bases at J, with 22 bases in the middle. CDR3 nucleotide sequence: TGTGCCACTCTCCGGGACTTATCTACAATCAATGAGCAGTTCTTC. It is translated as CATLRDLSTINEQFF.

The chain recombines TRBV6-2 or TRBV6-3 with TRBJ1-1; D gene ambiguous. Trimming left V 6 bases short and J 2 bases short, with 10 bases between. The germline gives CDR1 MNHEY, CDR2 SVGEGT. CDR3 length: 13 residues. The CDR3 loop is CASRITQNTEAFF. CDR3 sequence (DNA): TGTGCCAGCAGAATCACCCAAAACACTGAAGCTTTCTTT.

The chain is built from TRBV20-1 and TRBJ2-7; TRBD1 aligns across 8 bases. V shed 3 bases and J 3 bases; nucleotides not matched to a gene: 13. This CDR3 region has 16 residues. Germline CDR1 reads DFQATT; CDR2 reads SNEGSKA (reference sequence). In DNA form, the CDR3 reads TGCAGTGCTAGCCCTGATCCGGGACAGGACTACTACGAGCAGTACTTC. Translating it yields CSASPDPGQDYYEQYF.

The V call is TRBV12-5, the J call TRBJ2-3; D ambiguous. V lost 2 bases and J 2 bases, leaving 5 bases between the germline ends. This CDR3 has 13 amino acids. Germline CDR1 and CDR2: LGHNT and FRNRAP. CDR3 sequence reads: CASGLPNTDTQYF. CDR3 coding DNA: TGTGCTAGTGGTTTGCCGAACACAGATACGCAGTATTTT.

V usage is TRBV5-4 and J usage is TRBJ2-5, with unresolved D. Between the trimmed V and J ends, which lost 0 bases and 5 bases, there was a span of 8 bases. The CDR3 totals 13 residues. The germline V gene has CDR1 SGHNT and CDR2 YYREEE (reference sequence). CDR3 residues: CASSLGFGETQYF. DNA of the CDR3: TGTGCCAGCAGCTTGGGATTCGGGGAGACCCAGTACTTC. The whole variable domain, filled in from reference TRBV5-4 and TRBJ2-5, reads ETGVTQSPTHLIKTRGQQVTLRCSSQSGHNTVSWYQQALGQGPQFIFQYYREEENGRGNFPPRFSGLQFPNYSSELNVNALELDDSALYLCASSLGFGETQYFGPGTRLLVL.

This clonotype has ten or more counts. The J gene is TRBJ2-2, the V gene TRBV25-1; tentatively, D is TRBD1 or TRBD2 (5 bases each). V lost 4 bases, J lost 7 bases, and 10 bases lay in between. Looked up from germline, CDR1 is MGHDK and CDR2 is SYGVNS. The CDR3 runs 13 residues. The CDR3 reads CASSGGVIGELFF. The CDR3 DNA reads TGTGCCAGCAGTGGAGGGGTTATCGGGGAGCTGTTTTTT.

This sequence joins TRBV30 and TRBJ1-6; TRBD1 agrees at 7 bases. V shed 0 bases, J shed 5 bases, and the junction held 7 bases outside the gene matches. Germline CDR1 and CDR2: GTSNPN and SVGIG (reference sequence). This CDR3 has 16 amino acids. CDR3: CAWSVTGQLNNSPLHF. The DNA for the CDR3 is TGTGCCTGGAGTGTAACGGGACAGCTTAATAATTCACCCCTCCACTTT.

This clonotype turned up a few times. V gene TRBV5-1 combines with J gene TRBJ2-5, with a possible D match to TRBD2 (6 bases). The CDR3 loop spans 14 amino acids. CDR1 is SGHRS, CDR2 YFSETQ, per germline. The V gene lost 1 base and the J gene lost 3 bases, with 10 bases spanning the gap. The CDR3 is CASSLSGVKETQYF. The CDR3 DNA reads TGCGCCAGCAGCTTGTCGGGGGTTAAAGAGACCCAGTACTTC.

The rearrangement joins TRBV4-1 to TRBJ1-4, with D unresolved. Germline lookup yields CDR1 MGHRA and CDR2 YSYEKL. V was pared by 0 bases and J by 4 bases, with 9 bases between. The CDR3 is 15 amino acids. This CDR3 reads CASSQEGRFNEKLFF. The CDR3 nucleotides are TGCGCCAGCAGCCAAGAGGGCAGGTTTAATGAAAAACTGTTTTTT.

This clonotype has just a few counts. This chain joins TRBV7-3 and TRBJ2-3; tentatively, D is TRBD2 (6 bases). With 4 bases removed from V and 4 bases from J, the gap between germline ends came to 12 bases. This CDR3 comprises 14 residues. CDR1 SGHTA and CDR2 FQGTGA come from the germline V gene. The CDR3: CASSSSTGADTQYF. The CDR3 DNA reads TGTGCCAGCAGCTCCTCGACGGGAGCAGATACGCAGTATTTT.

This clonotype was found a few times. The rearrangement joins TRBV5-6 to TRBJ2-2; D is possibly TRBD2 (5 bases). Germline CDR1 SGHDT, CDR2 YYEEEE. Trimming left V 7 bases short and J 2 bases short, with 18 bases between. This CDR3 comprises 16 residues. The CDR3 protein is CASHIERGFNTGELFF. In DNA form, the CDR3 reads TGTGCCAGCCACATCGAGAGAGGGTTTAACACCGGGGAGCTGTTTTTT. Full variable domain (missing parts from reference TRBV5-6 and TRBJ2-2): DAGVTQSPTHLIKTRGQQVTLRCSPKSGHDTVSWYQQALGQGPQFIFQYYEEEERQRGNFPDRFSGHQFPNYSSELNVNALLLGDSALYLCASHIERGFNTGELFFGEGSRLTVL.

CDR3 bases: TGCGCCAGCAGCCCAAGGGGGCGCGTCACCGGGGAGCTGTTTTTT. Protein: CASSPRGRVTGELFF. V usage is TRBV4-1 and J usage is TRBJ2-2; 7 nucleotides match TRBD1. The V gene end was trimmed by 4 bases and the J gene end by 4 bases; junction bases not matched to a gene: 6. This CDR3 contains 15 residues. From germline, CDR1 is MGHRA and CDR2 YSYEKL.